These T cell receptor beta chains were read from a single sample in a study of T-cell memory formation after mild COVID-19. TCRdb used MiXCR to reprocess the 5' RACE reads, holding one entry per CDR3 protein. This sample has about 320,000 distinct CDR3 sequences, with roughly an eighth found just once. The material sequenced was PBMCs or a T cell subset sorted from them (not recorded which). These TCRs come from a man aged 18 to 29 who had mild COVID-19 (a few samples of this study predate the infection). Cell type and time point are not known. CDR3s include the opening cysteine and the closing phenylalanine or tryptophan. D genes are given only for firm matches. Some rows have no size entry. The others give once, few or many, or a class for an expanded clone.

abundance	v_gene	j_gene	d_gene	len	CDR3aa	CDR3nt
NA	TRBV6-5	TRBJ1-5	NA	15	CASSYSALEAQPQHF	TGTGCCAGCAGTTACTCTGCCTTAGAGGCTCAGCCCCAGCATTTT
few	TRBV7-9	TRBJ2-1	NA	14	CASRLRALGDEQFF	TGTGCCAGCCGACTCCGGGCCTTGGGGGATGAGCAGTTCTTC
many	TRBV5-1	TRBJ2-1	NA	15	CASSLALLSYNEQFF	TGCGCCAGCAGCTTGGCCCTACTCTCCTACAATGAGCAGTTCTTC
many	TRBV7-9	TRBJ2-3	TRBD1	14	CASSPGQIRDTQYF	TGTGCCAGCAGCCCGGGACAGATAAGAGATACGCAGTATTTT
NA	TRBV19	TRBJ2-5	TRBD1	12	CASSRGQDTQYF	TGTGCCAGTAGTAGGGGACAGGACACCCAGTACTTC
few	TRBV4-1	TRBJ2-6	TRBD1	20	CASSQAGHRGQSSGANVLTF	TGCGCCAGCAGCCAAGCCGGACACAGGGGCCAAAGCTCTGGGGCCAACGTCCTGACTTTC
NA	TRBV6-2/TRBV6-3	TRBJ2-5	NA	15	CASSLRPPLGETQYF	TGTGCCAGCAGCCTCCGACCTCCCTTAGGGGAGACCCAGTACTTC
NA	TRBV18	TRBJ1-5	NA	15	CASSPGHFSNQPQHF	TGTGCCAGCTCGCCCGGACATTTTAGCAATCAGCCCCAGCATTTT
NA	TRBV5-4	TRBJ2-1	NA	15	CASSLTGWGRNEQFF	TGTGCCAGCAGCCTAACAGGATGGGGCCGCAATGAGCAGTTCTTC
few	TRBV7-2	TRBJ2-5	TRBD1	15	CASSSTDRARETQYF	TGTGCCAGCAGCTCAACGGACAGGGCACGAGAGACCCAGTACTTC
few	TRBV9	TRBJ1-1	NA	13	CASSPGTHTEAFF	TGTGCCAGCAGCCCTGGGACTCACACTGAAGCTTTCTTT
NA	TRBV3-1	TRBJ2-5	NA	15	CASSSPAEGRASQYF	TGTGCCAGCAGCTCCCCCGCGGAGGGACGGGCCTCCCAGTACTTC
NA	TRBV10-3	TRBJ1-2	NA	13	CAISGALIGGYTF	TGTGCCATCTCAGGGGCCCTAATCGGGGGCTACACCTTC
many	TRBV4-1	TRBJ1-2	NA	13	CASSQEQGKGYTF	TGCGCCAGCAGCCAAGAACAAGGGAAAGGTTACACCTTC
many	TRBV6-5	TRBJ2-3	NA	13	CASSTGVTDTQYF	TGTGCCAGCAGCACCGGAGTGACAGATACGCAGTATTTT
few	TRBV5-1	TRBJ1-1	NA	15	CASSLDGGANTEAFF	TGCGCCAGCAGCTTGGACGGGGGCGCAAACACTGAAGCTTTCTTT
NA	TRBV20-1	TRBJ2-3	TRBD2	14	CSARDTSGADTQYF	TGCAGTGCTAGAGATACTAGCGGGGCAGATACGCAGTATTTT
NA	TRBV21-1	TRBJ1-1	NA	10	CASRQSEAFF	TGTGCCAGCAGACAGAGTGAAGCTTTCTTT
few	TRBV4-1	TRBJ2-1	NA	15	CASSQDSAGAYEQFF	TGCGCCAGCAGCCAAGATAGTGCAGGAGCCTATGAGCAGTTCTTC
few	TRBV12-3/TRBV12-4	TRBJ2-3	NA	13	CASSLESGYTQYF	TGTGCCAGCAGTTTAGAATCGGGGTATACGCAGTATTTT
few	TRBV9	TRBJ2-5	NA	15	CASSVVGAPKETQYF	TGTGCCAGCAGCGTAGTCGGGGCACCCAAAGAGACCCAGTACTTC
NA	TRBV29-1	TRBJ2-2	TRBD2	14	CSVEERGNTGELFF	TGCAGCGTTGAGGAGCGGGGGAACACCGGGGAGCTGTTTTTT
few	TRBV6-5	TRBJ2-1	NA	15	CASSYYPGGRNEQFF	TGTGCCAGCAGTTACTACCCGGGGGGCAGGAATGAGCAGTTCTTC
NA	TRBV20-1	TRBJ2-7	TRBD1	15	CSASTPGQGFGEQYF	TGCAGTGCTAGTACGCCGGGACAGGGGTTTGGGGAGCAGTACTTC
once	TRBV14	TRBJ1-1	NA	14	CASSPLGLNTEAFF	TGTGCCAGCAGCCCACTGGGGTTGAACACTGAAGCTTTCTTT
NA	TRBV10-3	TRBJ1-1	NA	12	CAIGTDNTEAFF	TGTGCCATCGGGACGGACAACACTGAAGCTTTCTTT
few	TRBV6-2/TRBV6-3	TRBJ1-2	NA	14	CASNAGGYNYGYTF	TGTGCCAGCAACGCGGGGGGTTATAACTATGGCTACACCTTC
few	TRBV4-3	TRBJ2-3	NA	15	CASSHTVGDTDTQYF	TGCGCCAGCAGCCATACAGTGGGGGACACAGATACGCAGTATTTT
few	TRBV24-1	TRBJ1-5	NA	14	CATSDLRSNQPQHF	TGTGCCACCAGTGATTTAAGGAGCAATCAGCCCCAGCATTTT
few	TRBV4-2	TRBJ1-1	NA	15	CASSQAIRGGTEAFF	TGTGCCAGCAGCCAAGCAATCCGCGGGGGCACTGAAGCTTTCTTT
NA	TRBV7-6	TRBJ1-2	NA	13	CASSLGGDIGYTF	TGTGCCAGCAGCTTAGGAGGGGACATTGGCTACACCTTC
few	TRBV6-5	TRBJ2-1	TRBD1	15	CASSYQGARYNEQFF	TGTGCCAGCAGTTACCAGGGGGCCAGGTACAATGAGCAGTTCTTC
NA	TRBV5-1	TRBJ2-1	NA	11	CASSAENEQFF	TGCGCCAGCAGCGCGGAGAATGAGCAGTTCTTC
NA	TRBV7-9	TRBJ2-2	NA	14	CASSLRPATGELFF	TGTGCCAGCAGCTTAAGGCCAGCCACCGGGGAGCTGTTTTTT
NA	TRBV5-1	TRBJ1-2	TRBD1	15	CASSLGTGASAGYTF	TGCGCCAGCAGCCTAGGAACAGGGGCCTCGGCTGGCTACACCTTC
NA	TRBV12-3/TRBV12-4	TRBJ1-5	NA	13	CASRSTEYQPQHF	TGTGCCAGCAGGTCCACGGAGTATCAGCCCCAGCATTTT
NA	TRBV7-2	TRBJ2-5	TRBD2	14	CASRRSSGEETQYF	TGTGCCAGCAGACGATCTAGCGGGGAAGAGACCCAGTACTTC